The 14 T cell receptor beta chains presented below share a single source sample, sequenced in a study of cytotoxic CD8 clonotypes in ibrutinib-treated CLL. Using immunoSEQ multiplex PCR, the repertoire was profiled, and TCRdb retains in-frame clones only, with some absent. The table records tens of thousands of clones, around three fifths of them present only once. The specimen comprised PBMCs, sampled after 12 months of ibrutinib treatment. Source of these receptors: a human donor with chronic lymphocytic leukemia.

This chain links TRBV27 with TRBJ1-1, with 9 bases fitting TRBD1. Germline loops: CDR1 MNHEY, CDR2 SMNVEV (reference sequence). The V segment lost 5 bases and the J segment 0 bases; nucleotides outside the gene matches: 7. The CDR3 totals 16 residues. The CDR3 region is CASSLGTGTLNTEAFF. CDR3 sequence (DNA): TGTGCCAGCAGTCTCGGGACAGGGACATTGAACACTGAAGCTTTCTTT.

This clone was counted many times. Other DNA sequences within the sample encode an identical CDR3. As DNA, the CDR3 is TGTGCCAGCAGACCGGACAGGACCGGGGAGCTGTTTTTT. Residues: CASRPDRTGELFF. The V gene is TRBV6-1, the J gene TRBJ2-2, with 7 bases that match TRBD1. In germline, CDR1 is MNHNS, CDR2 SASEGT. There are 13 residues in the CDR3. J gave up 5 bases and V 6 bases, and 3 bases lay outside the gene matches.

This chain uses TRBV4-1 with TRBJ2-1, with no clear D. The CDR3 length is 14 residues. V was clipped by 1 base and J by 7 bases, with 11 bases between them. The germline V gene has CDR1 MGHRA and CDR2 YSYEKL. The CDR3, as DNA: TGCGCCAGCAGCCAAGGCAGGTCGCGTAATGAGCAGTTCTTC. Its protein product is CASSQGRSRNEQFF.

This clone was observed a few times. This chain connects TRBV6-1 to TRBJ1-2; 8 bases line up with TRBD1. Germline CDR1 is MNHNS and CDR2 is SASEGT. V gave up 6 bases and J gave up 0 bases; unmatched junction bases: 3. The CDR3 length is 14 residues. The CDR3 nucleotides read TGTGCCAGCAGCGCGACAGGGGCTAACTATGGCTACACCTTC. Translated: CASSATGANYGYTF.

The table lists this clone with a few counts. CDR3 loop: CASSPSGAAEAFF. The CDR3 DNA reads as TGTGCCAGCAGCCCGTCGGGGGCCGCTGAAGCTTTCTTT. The V call is TRBV28, the J call TRBJ1-1, with D possibly matching TRBD1 (6 bases). The V and J ends lost 6 bases and 6 bases respectively, with 14 bases between them. This CDR3 is 13 amino acids long. Germline loops: CDR1 MDHEN, CDR2 SYDVKM.

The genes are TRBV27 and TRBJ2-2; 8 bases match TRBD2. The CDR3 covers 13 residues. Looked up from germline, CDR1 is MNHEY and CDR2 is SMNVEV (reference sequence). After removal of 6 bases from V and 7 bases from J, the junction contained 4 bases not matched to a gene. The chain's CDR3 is CASRGAGVGELFF. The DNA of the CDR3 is TGTGCCAGCAGGGGAGCGGGGGTCGGGGAGCTGTTTTTT.

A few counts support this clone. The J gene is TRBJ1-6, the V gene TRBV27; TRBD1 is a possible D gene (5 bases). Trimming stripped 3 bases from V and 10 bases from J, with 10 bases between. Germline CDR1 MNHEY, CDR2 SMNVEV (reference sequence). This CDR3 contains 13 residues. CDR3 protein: CASSFRTGSPLHF. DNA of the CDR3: TGTGCCAGCAGTTTCCGAACAGGATCACCCCTCCACTTT.

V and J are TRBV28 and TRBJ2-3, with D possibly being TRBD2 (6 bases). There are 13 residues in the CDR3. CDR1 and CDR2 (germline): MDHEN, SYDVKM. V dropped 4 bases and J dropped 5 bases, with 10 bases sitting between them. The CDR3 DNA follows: TGTGCCAGCAGTTCCGTCGGGAGAGATACGCAGTATTTT. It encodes CASSSVGRDTQYF.

CDR3 coding DNA: TGTGCCAGTAGGGCCCTGTTAGGTCGCAATCAGCCCCAGCATTTT. Its protein is CASRALLGRNQPQHF. The chain is built from TRBV19 and TRBJ1-5; D gene unclear. Germline CDR1 is LNHDA and CDR2 is SQIVND (reference sequence). Trimming stripped 6 bases from V and 2 bases from J, with 14 bases between. The CDR3 runs to 15 residues.

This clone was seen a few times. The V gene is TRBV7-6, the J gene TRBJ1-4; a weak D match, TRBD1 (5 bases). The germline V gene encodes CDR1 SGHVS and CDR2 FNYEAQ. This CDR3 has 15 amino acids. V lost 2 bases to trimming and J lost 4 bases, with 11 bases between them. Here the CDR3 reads CASSLKGLGNEKLFF. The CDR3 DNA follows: TGTGCCAGCAGCTTAAAGGGGCTTGGTAATGAAAAACTGTTTTTT.

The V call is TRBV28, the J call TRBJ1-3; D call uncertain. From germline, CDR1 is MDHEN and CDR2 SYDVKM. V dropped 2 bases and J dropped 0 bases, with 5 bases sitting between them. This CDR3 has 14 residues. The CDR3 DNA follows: TGTGCCAGCAGTTTACAGCCCTCTGGAAACACCATATATTTT. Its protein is CASSLQPSGNTIYF.

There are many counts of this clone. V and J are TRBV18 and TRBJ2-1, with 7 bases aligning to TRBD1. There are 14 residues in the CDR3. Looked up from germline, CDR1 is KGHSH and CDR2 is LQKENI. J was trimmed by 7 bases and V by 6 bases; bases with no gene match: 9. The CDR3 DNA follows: TGTGCCAGCTCCTCGACTACAGGGGCGAATGAGCAGTTCTTC. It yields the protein CASSSTTGANEQFF.

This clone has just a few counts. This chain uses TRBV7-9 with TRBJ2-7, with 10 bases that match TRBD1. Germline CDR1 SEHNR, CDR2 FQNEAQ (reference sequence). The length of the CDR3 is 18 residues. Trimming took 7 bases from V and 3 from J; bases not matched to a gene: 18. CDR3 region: CASTHVSTGTGDYYEQYF. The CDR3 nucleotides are TGTGCCAGCACCCACGTAAGCACCGGGACAGGGGATTACTACGAGCAGTACTTC.

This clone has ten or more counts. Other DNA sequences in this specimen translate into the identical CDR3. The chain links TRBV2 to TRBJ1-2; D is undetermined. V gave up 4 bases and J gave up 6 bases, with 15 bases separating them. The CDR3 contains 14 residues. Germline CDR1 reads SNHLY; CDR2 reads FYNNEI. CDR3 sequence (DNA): TGTGCCAGCAGTGCCGGGGTTTCCTGGAATGGCTACACCTTC. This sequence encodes CASSAGVSWNGYTF.